The clone carrying this T cell receptor (beta chain) was detected a few times. What it binds is unknown. The data were obtained in a study of T cells in localized non-small cell lung cancer. Study-level findings and limits: Researchers found a median 57 of the top 100 tumor clones in adjacent lung. Elevated circulating T cell density in blood was associated with longer overall survival. Because only a single region of the tumor was sequenced, heterogeneity remains possible. In uninvolved adjacent lung, T cell clonality reached its highest value, exceeding tumor.

The germline CDR1 and CDR2 sequences are MGHRA and YSYEKL. CDR3 length: 15 amino acids. Germline trimming cut 4 bases from V and 5 bases from J; bases unmatched to any gene: 10. The table came from immunoSEQ multiplex PCR; TCRdb's copy has only in-frame clones and leaves some out. This sample yields approximately 22,000 clones, of which 88% are seen a single time; approximately 22% belongs to the top ten. The receptor comes from a man between 40 and 69 years old with stage II squamous cell lung carcinoma. The chain combines TRBV4-1 with TRBJ1-2; 7 nucleotides match TRBD1. Specimen: PBMCs, collected before any cancer treatment. The CDR3 DNA reads TGCGCCAGCAGCCGACTAGCCCGGGACAGTTATGGCTACACCTTC. Translated: CASSRLARDSYGYTF.